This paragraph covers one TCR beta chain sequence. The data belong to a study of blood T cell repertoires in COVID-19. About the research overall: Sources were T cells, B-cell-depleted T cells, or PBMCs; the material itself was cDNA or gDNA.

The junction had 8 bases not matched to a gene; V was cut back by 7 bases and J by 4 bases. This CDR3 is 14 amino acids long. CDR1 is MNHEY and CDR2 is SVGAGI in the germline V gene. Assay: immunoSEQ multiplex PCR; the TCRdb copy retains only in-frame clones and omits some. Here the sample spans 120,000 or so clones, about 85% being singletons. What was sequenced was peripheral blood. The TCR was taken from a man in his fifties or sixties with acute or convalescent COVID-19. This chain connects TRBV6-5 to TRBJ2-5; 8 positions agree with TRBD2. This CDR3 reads CASTQAGGGETQYF. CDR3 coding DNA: TGTGCCAGCACCCAGGCGGGGGGTGGAGAGACCCAGTACTTC.